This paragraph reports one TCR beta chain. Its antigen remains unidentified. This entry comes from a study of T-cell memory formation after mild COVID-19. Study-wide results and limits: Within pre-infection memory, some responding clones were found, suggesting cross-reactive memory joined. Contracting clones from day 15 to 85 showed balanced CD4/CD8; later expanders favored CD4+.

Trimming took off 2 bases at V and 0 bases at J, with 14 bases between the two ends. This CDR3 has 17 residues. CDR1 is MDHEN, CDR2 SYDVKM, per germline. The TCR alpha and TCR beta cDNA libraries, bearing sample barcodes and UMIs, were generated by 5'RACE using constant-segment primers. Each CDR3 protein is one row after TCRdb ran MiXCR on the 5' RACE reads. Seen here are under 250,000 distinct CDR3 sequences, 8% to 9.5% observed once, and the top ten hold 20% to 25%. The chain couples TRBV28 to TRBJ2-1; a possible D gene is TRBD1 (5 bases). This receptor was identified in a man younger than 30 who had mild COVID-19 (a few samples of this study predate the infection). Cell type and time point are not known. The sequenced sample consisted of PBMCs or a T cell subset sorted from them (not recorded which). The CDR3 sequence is CASSLQGFVSSYNEQFF. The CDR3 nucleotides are TGTGCCAGCAGTTTACAGGGATTTGTAAGCTCCTACAATGAGCAGTTCTTC.